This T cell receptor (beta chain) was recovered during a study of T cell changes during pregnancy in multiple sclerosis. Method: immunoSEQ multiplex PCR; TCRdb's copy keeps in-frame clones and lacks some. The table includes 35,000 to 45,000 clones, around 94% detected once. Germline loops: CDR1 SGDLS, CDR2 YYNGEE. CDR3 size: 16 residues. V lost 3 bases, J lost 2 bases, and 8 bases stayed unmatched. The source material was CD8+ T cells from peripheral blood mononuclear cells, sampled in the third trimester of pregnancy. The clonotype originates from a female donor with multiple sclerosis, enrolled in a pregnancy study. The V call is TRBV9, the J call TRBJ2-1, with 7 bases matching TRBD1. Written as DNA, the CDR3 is TGTGCCAGCAGCGCCCCTCGGGACAGCACCTACAATGAGCAGTTCTTC. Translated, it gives CASSAPRDSTYNEQFF. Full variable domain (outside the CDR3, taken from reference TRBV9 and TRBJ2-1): DSGVTQTPKHLITATGQRVTLRCSPRSGDLSVYWYQQSLDQGLQFLIQYYNGEERAKGNILERFSAQQFPDLHSELNLSSLELGDSALYFCASSAPRDSTYNEQFFGPGTRLTVL.